The 32 T cell receptor beta chains in this list originate from one sample, sequenced in a study of cytotoxic CD8 clonotypes in ibrutinib-treated CLL. Sequencing used immunoSEQ multiplex PCR; TCRdb keeps in-frame clones, though not all of them. Among some 140,000 clones listed, 75% to 95% were seen once. The starting material was PBMCs, obtained after 12 months of ibrutinib treatment. These receptor sequences come from a human donor with chronic lymphocytic leukemia.

V usage is TRBV7-6 and J usage is TRBJ2-1; D remains ambiguous. Germline values: CDR1 SGHVS, CDR2 FNYEAQ. The CDR3 spans 14 residues. The germline V and J ends were trimmed by 4 bases and 4 bases, with 11 bases remaining between them. The CDR3 DNA reads as TGTGCCAGCAGCTCAGATGTACGATACAATGAGCAGTTCTTC. The encoded protein is CASSSDVRYNEQFF. Together with reference TRBV7-6 and TRBJ2-1, the CDR3 gives the full variable domain: GAGVSQSPRYKVTKRGQDVALRCDPISGHVSLYWYRQALGQGPEFLTYFNYEAQQDKSGLPNDRFSAERPEGSISTLTIQRTEQRDSAMYRCASSSDVRYNEQFFGPGTRLTVL.

V gene TRBV19 combines with J gene TRBJ1-5; D is perhaps TRBD1 (5 bases). The CDR3 totals 13 residues. Germline-derived CDR1 and CDR2 are LNHDA and SQIVND (reference sequence). With 7 bases removed from V and 5 bases from J, the gap between germline ends came to 12 bases. CDR3 sequence (DNA): TGTGCCAGTACCCCCCAGGGACATCAGCCCCAGCATTTT. Amino acid sequence: CASTPQGHQPQHF.

V and J are TRBV28 and TRBJ2-7, with D uncertain. The V gene lost 2 bases and the J gene lost 2 bases, with 10 bases spanning the gap. CDR3 size: 14 residues. Germline values: CDR1 MDHEN, CDR2 SYDVKM. Here the CDR3 reads CASSLVGLTYEQYF. In DNA form, the CDR3 reads TGTGCCAGCAGTTTAGTAGGGTTGACCTACGAGCAGTACTTC.

The chain couples TRBV28 to TRBJ2-7; D remains ambiguous. This CDR3 region has 14 residues. Germline lookup yields CDR1 MDHEN and CDR2 SYDVKM. The ends were cut back, 7 bases at V and 0 bases at J, with 13 bases in the middle. In DNA form, the CDR3 reads TGTGCCAGCACCTCCTACCCATCCTCCTACGAGCAGTACTTC. The encoded protein is CASTSYPSSYEQYF.

The rearrangement joins TRBV27 to TRBJ2-2, with D perhaps assigned TRBD1 or TRBD2 (5 bases each). V was shortened by 5 bases and J by 3 bases, with 19 bases between the two germline ends. CDR1 and CDR2 (germline): MNHEY, SMNVEV (reference sequence). The CDR3 length is 17 residues. CDR3 in DNA: TGTGCCAGCAGTCAGGAGAGGGACGGAATTTACACCGGGGAGCTGTTTTTT. Protein sequence: CASSQERDGIYTGELFF.

This clone was seen only once. V usage is TRBV28 and J usage is TRBJ2-6; no clear D gene. This CDR3 contains 16 residues. V was shortened by 3 bases and J by 0 bases, with 9 bases between the two germline ends. Germline lookup yields CDR1 MDHEN and CDR2 SYDVKM. CDR3 coding DNA: TGTGCCAGCAGTTTGGTCAGGACCTCTGGGGCCAACGTCCTGACTTTC. This gives the protein CASSLVRTSGANVLTF.

The chain has TRBV6-5 and TRBJ2-4, with TRBD1 matching over 9 bases. CDR1 and CDR2 from the germline V gene are MNHEY and SVGAGI. CDR3 length: 15 amino acids. J gave up 3 bases and V 8 bases, and 8 bases lay outside the gene matches. The CDR3 is CASGQGTLGKNIQYF. The DNA of the CDR3 is TGTGCCAGCGGACAGGGGACGTTAGGCAAAAACATTCAGTACTTC.

The chain carries TRBV7-8 and TRBJ2-3; D might be TRBD2 (5 bases). The CDR3 spans 15 residues. V was clipped by 5 bases and J by 3 bases, with 15 bases between them. The germline V gene has CDR1 SGHVS and CDR2 FQNEAQ. This chain's CDR3 is CASSPARTSTDTQYF. The CDR3 region has the DNA TGTGCCAGCAGCCCTGCTCGGACTTCTACAGATACGCAGTATTTT. Full variable domain (outside the CDR3, taken from reference TRBV7-8 and TRBJ2-3): GAGVSQSPRYKVAKRGQDVALRCDPISGHVSLFWYQQALGQGPEFLTYFQNEAQLDKSGLPSDRFFAERPEGSVSTLKIQRTQQEDSAVYLCASSPARTSTDTQYFGPGTRLTVL.

J is TRBJ2-7 and V is TRBV11-3; TRBD2 matches at 7 bases. CDR3 length equals 16 residues. V shed 5 bases and J 5 bases; nucleotides not matched to a gene: 15. CDR1 and CDR2 from the germline V gene are SGHNT and YENEEA. Here the CDR3 DNA reads TGTGCCAGCAGCCGCGGGACTACCCAAAGTGGCGACGAGCAGTACTTC. Encoded protein: CASSRGTTQSGDEQYF. Supplemented by reference TRBV11-3 and TRBJ2-7, the full variable domain reads EAGVVQSPRYKIIEKKQPVAFWCNPISGHNTLYWYLQNLGQGPELLIRYENEEAVDDSQLPKDRFSAERLKGVDSTLKIQPAELGDSAVYLCASSRGTTQSGDEQYFGPGTRLTVT.

The chain couples TRBV2 to TRBJ2-3; 10 bases are shared with TRBD2. The CDR3 is made up of 17 amino acids. Germline loops: CDR1 SNHLY, CDR2 FYNNEI. The ends lost 6 bases at V and 5 bases at J; junction bases unmatched: 14. The CDR3 sequence: CASRDPRGTSDLDTQYF. The CDR3 DNA follows: TGTGCCAGCAGGGATCCTCGGGGGACTAGCGACCTAGATACGCAGTATTTT.

This clone was detected only a few times. Compared with germline, one end of the junction differs, possibly owing to a read error. The chain couples TRBV7-7 to TRBJ2-7; D is unresolved. This CDR3 contains 11 residues. Germline lookup yields CDR1 SSHAT and CDR2 FNYEAQ (reference sequence). This CDR3 reads CASSPRPQQYF. In DNA, the CDR3 is TGTGCTAGCAGCCCCCGCCCCCAGCAGTACTTC. The whole variable domain, remainder taken from reference TRBV7-7 and TRBJ2-7, is GAGVSQSPRYKVTKRGQDVTLRCDPISSHATLYWYQQALGQGPEFLTYFNYEAQPDKSGLPSDRFSAERPEGSISTLTIQRTEQRDSAMYRCASSPRPQQYFGPGTRLTVT.

This chain's CDR3 is CASSLRISSGANVLTF. CDR3 DNA: TGCGCCAGCAGCTTGCGAATTAGCTCTGGGGCCAACGTCCTGACTTTC. The chain joins TRBV5-1 to TRBJ2-6; no clear D gene. The CDR3 totals 16 residues. V dropped 1 base and J dropped 0 bases, with 8 bases sitting between them. In germline, CDR1 is SGHRS, CDR2 YFSETQ. The whole variable domain, remainder taken from reference TRBV5-1 and TRBJ2-6, is KAGVTQTPRYLIKTRGQQVTLSCSPISGHRSVSWYQQTPGQGLQFLFEYFSETQRNKGNFPGRFSGRQFSNSRSEMNVSTLELGDSALYLCASSLRISSGANVLTFGAGSRLTVL.

This chain links TRBV11-2 with TRBJ2-7; D is tentatively TRBD1 or TRBD2 (5 bases each). The V gene's germline CDR1 is SGHAT and CDR2 FQNNGV. Trimming pared 4 bases from V and 9 bases from J, leaving 13 bases between. The CDR3 consists of 12 residues. In DNA, the CDR3 is TGTGCCAGCAGCTATAACCGGGACCCGCAGTACTTC. This sequence encodes CASSYNRDPQYF.

The chain employs TRBV19 and TRBJ2-3, with TRBD2 as a possible D gene (5 bases). CDR1 and CDR2 from the germline V gene are LNHDA and SQIVND (reference sequence). Trimming took 5 bases from V and 0 from J, leaving 12 bases between them. The CDR3 sequence is 15 residues long. This CDR3 reads CASSRGVHSTDTQYF. The DNA for the CDR3 is TGTGCCAGTAGTCGGGGTGTCCATAGCACAGATACGCAGTATTTT.

This rearrangement joins TRBV6-5 to TRBJ2-7; the D gene is possibly TRBD2 (6 bases). Per the germline V gene, CDR1 is MNHEY and CDR2 is SVGAGI. V was shortened by 6 bases and J by 1 base, with 16 bases between the two germline ends. The CDR3 covers 15 residues. The CDR3 nucleotides are TGTGCCAGCAGCCCTAACCTGGGGGGTTCCTACGAGCAGTACTTC. Amino acids: CASSPNLGGSYEQYF.

This chain joins TRBV20-1 and TRBJ2-7; D unclear. V was pared by 7 bases and J by 3 bases, with 10 bases between. This CDR3 is 11 amino acids long. Germline V CDR1 and CDR2: DFQATT, SNEGSKA (reference sequence). This CDR3 reads CSVEDHYEQYF. The CDR3 DNA is TGCAGTGTTGAGGACCACTACGAGCAGTACTTC.

The V and J genes are TRBV13 and TRBJ2-1; 7 nucleotides line up with TRBD2. J gave up 15 bases and V 5 bases, and 7 bases lay outside the gene matches. CDR1 is PRHDT and CDR2 is FYEKMQ in the germline V gene (reference sequence). The CDR3 has 11 residues. The CDR3 loop is CASSDRGLVFF. In DNA, the CDR3 is TGTGCCAGCAGCGACCGAGGACTAGTGTTCTTC.

V gene TRBV2 combines with J gene TRBJ1-5, with D unclear. There are 14 residues in the CDR3. V was pared by 3 bases and J by 4 bases, with 10 bases between. Germline CDR1 reads SNHLY; CDR2 reads FYNNEI. This chain's CDR3 is CASSEGFWNQPQHF. The CDR3 DNA sequence: TGTGCCAGCAGTGAGGGGTTTTGGAATCAGCCCCAGCATTTT.

The gene calls are TRBV4-1 and TRBJ2-3; 10 positions match TRBD1. Germline CDR1 reads MGHRA; CDR2 reads YSYEKL. The V segment lost 0 bases and the J segment 4 bases; nucleotides outside the gene matches: 7. CDR3 length equals 17 residues. CDR3 nucleotide sequence: TGCGCCAGCAGCCAAGAAATGGGACAGGGGTGGGCAGATACGCAGTATTTT. Its protein is CASSQEMGQGWADTQYF.

V is TRBV2 and J is TRBJ1-5; D call uncertain. Germline lookup yields CDR1 SNHLY and CDR2 FYNNEI. This CDR3 contains 15 residues. Trimming removed 3 bases at V and 2 bases at J, with 11 bases between. For the CDR3, the DNA is TGTGCCAGCAGTGATAGGACGGTCCGCAATCAGCCCCAGCATTTT. It codes for CASSDRTVRNQPQHF.

This clone was counted only a few times. This rearrangement joins TRBV29-1 to TRBJ2-7; D is possibly TRBD1 (6 bases). V was clipped by 4 bases and J by 4 bases, with 11 bases between them. The CDR3 length is 12 residues. The germline CDR1 and CDR2 sequences are SQVTM and ANQGSEA. CDR3 residues: CSVGSGAYEQYF. CDR3 DNA sequence: TGCAGCGTTGGGTCAGGGGCTTACGAGCAGTACTTC.

The chain uses TRBV6-5 and TRBJ2-5; a possible D gene is TRBD1 (5 bases). The CDR3 spans 13 residues. Germline V gives CDR1 MNHEY, CDR2 SVGAGI. The V gene lost 5 bases and the J gene lost 1 base, with 8 bases spanning the gap. The CDR3 nucleotides are TGTGCCAGCAGTCGCAGGGTCCAAGAGACCCAGTACTTC. It specifies CASSRRVQETQYF.

The CDR3 protein is CASSLDKFGASGRETQYF. DNA of the CDR3: TGTGCCAGCAGCTTAGATAAGTTCGGGGCTAGCGGGAGGGAGACCCAGTACTTC. The chain recombines TRBV11-2 with TRBJ2-5; 11 bases line up with TRBD2. Germline V gene sequence: CDR1 SGHAT, CDR2 FQNNGV. With V trimmed by 0 bases and J by 5 bases, 11 bases remained unmatched. This CDR3 is built from 18 residues.

The gene calls are TRBV14 and TRBJ2-3; D is possibly TRBD1 (5 bases). V lost 1 base and J 0 bases, leaving 17 bases between the germline ends. The CDR3 covers 18 residues. In germline, CDR1 is SGHDN, CDR2 FVKESK. The CDR3 DNA reads as TGTGCCAGCAGCCAAGTCCCTATGACAGACCCTAGCACAGATACGCAGTATTTT. Protein sequence: CASSQVPMTDPSTDTQYF.

The chain couples TRBV30 to TRBJ1-1, with a tentative D call TRBD1 (6 bases). V lost 1 base, J lost 3 bases, and 9 bases lay in between. This CDR3 has 13 residues. The V gene's germline CDR1 is GTSNPN and CDR2 SVGIG (reference sequence). CDR3 DNA sequence: TGTGCCTGGAGTGCTACAGGGTACACTGAAGCTTTCTTT. It encodes CAWSATGYTEAFF.

The rearrangement links TRBV6-5 to TRBJ1-1; D is undetermined. The CDR3 extends over 16 amino acids. Trimming took 0 bases from V and 3 from J, leaving 14 bases between them. Germline CDR1 and CDR2: MNHEY and SVGAGI. In nucleotides, the CDR3 is TGTGCCAGCAGTTACTCGTCGGACCTCGGGTACACTGAAGCTTTCTTT. Its translation: CASSYSSDLGYTEAFF.

The V and J genes are TRBV27 and TRBJ1-5; D gene unclear. The CDR3 is 13 amino acids. V was trimmed by 10 bases and J by 2 bases, leaving 12 bases between them. Per the germline V gene, CDR1 is MNHEY and CDR2 is SMNVEV (reference sequence). CDR3 bases: TGTGCCACCAAACCCCAGGGCAATCAGCCCCAGCATTTT. Translation gives CATKPQGNQPQHF.

The chain combines TRBV6-6 with TRBJ1-1; no firm D call. Trimming took 6 bases from V and 1 from J, leaving 15 bases between them. The CDR3 has 15 residues. Germline V gives CDR1 MNHNY, CDR2 SVGAGI (reference sequence). As DNA, the CDR3 is TGTGCCAGCAGCCAGTTGGGAGAAAAGAACACTGAAGCTTTCTTT. It encodes CASSQLGEKNTEAFF.

The chain links TRBV11-2 to TRBJ1-1, with D unclear. Between the trimmed V and J ends, which lost 1 base and 6 bases, there was a span of 12 bases. The CDR3 loop spans 14 amino acids. The germline gives CDR1 SGHAT, CDR2 FQNNGV. The chain's CDR3 is CASSLVEIVAEAFF. The CDR3 region has the DNA TGTGCCAGCAGCTTAGTCGAAATTGTCGCTGAAGCTTTCTTT.

The genes are TRBV5-5 and TRBJ1-5; D gene unclear. The CDR3 consists of 14 residues. Germline CDR1 reads SGHKS; CDR2 reads YYEKEE (reference sequence). The V gene lost 2 bases and the J gene lost 7 bases, with 13 bases spanning the gap. CDR3 DNA: TGTGCCAGCAGCTTTTTTTCGGGGAACCAGCCCCAGCATTTT. Translation gives CASSFFSGNQPQHF.

This clone was recorded once. V usage is TRBV27 and J usage is TRBJ2-7; D may be TRBD2 (6 bases). The CDR3 extends over 16 amino acids. Trimming removed 5 bases from V and 0 bases from J, with 17 bases in between. Germline V lookup: CDR1 MNHEY, CDR2 SMNVEV (reference sequence). DNA for the CDR3: TGTGCCAGCAGTCCCGGGGTGGGACTCCCCTCCTACGAGCAGTACTTC. Its protein product is CASSPGVGLPSYEQYF.

This clone was observed a single time. The chain is built from TRBV5-6 and TRBJ2-1; D is unresolved. Germline CDR1 and CDR2: SGHDT and YYEEEE. The CDR3 length is 11 residues. V gave up 1 base and J gave up 9 bases, with 5 bases separating them. Written as DNA, the CDR3 is TGTGCCAGCAGCTTGCGTGGTGAGCAGTTCTTC. Protein sequence: CASSLRGEQFF.